These T cell receptor beta chains were read from a single sample in a study of shared clonotypes between healthy human individuals. Libraries were prepared by immunoSEQ multiplex PCR; TCRdb keeps only in-frame clonotypes and omits some of them. The sample yields more than 150,000 clones, 65% to 70% seen once. Sequencing was done on a sample of memory CD4+ T cells sorted from blood. The receptors shown here come from a man younger than 45 in good health. Each CDR3 is given with its conserved first and last residue. The order of the fields is CDR3 protein, CDR3 DNA, J gene, clone size, D gene, V gene. D genes are given only for firm matches. For some rows the clone size is stated as once, few or many, or as a class when expanded; others skip it.

CASSLARGSYRGDIQYF | TGTGCCAGCAGCTTGGCGAGGGGCAGCTACCGAGGGGACATTCAGTACTTC | TRBJ2-4 | . | . | TRBV5-6
CSAGNRAAFF | TGCAGTGCTGGTAATAGGGCAGCTTTCTTT | TRBJ1-1 | . | . | TRBV20-1
CASTTTGGGSYGYTF | TGTGCCAGCACCACCACAGGGGGCGGGAGCTATGGCTACACCTTC | TRBJ1-2 | few | TRBD1 | TRBV2
CASSQIRKDTQYF | TGTGCCAGCTCCCAAATTCGAAAAGATACGCAGTATTTT | TRBJ2-3 | few | . | TRBV18
CASTSMGTYNEQFF | TGTGCCAGCACCTCCATGGGAACCTACAATGAGCAGTTCTTC | TRBJ2-1 | once | . | TRBV5-4
CASSRTSGLYNEQFF | TGTGCCAGCAGTCGGACTAGCGGCCTCTACAATGAGCAGTTCTTC | TRBJ2-1 | . | TRBD2 | TRBV6-5
CASSLGLAGSVDTQYF | TGCGCCAGCAGCTTGGGGCTAGCGGGATCGGTAGATACGCAGTATTTT | TRBJ2-3 | many | TRBD2 | TRBV5-1
CASSQLSRESRNEQFF | TGTGCCAGCAGCCAATTGTCGCGGGAGTCCCGGAATGAGCAGTTCTTC | TRBJ2-1 | . | TRBD2 | TRBV14
CASRSQNQETQYF | TGTGCCAGCAGATCGCAAAACCAAGAGACCCAGTACTTC | TRBJ2-5 | few | . | TRBV28
CASSLTGTSGRYEQYF | TGTGCCAGCAGTTTAACCGGGACTAGCGGGAGATACGAGCAGTACTTC | TRBJ2-7 | once | TRBD2 | TRBV7-9
CASSVVAGTGELFF | TGTGCCAGCAGCGTAGTGGCAGGAACCGGGGAGCTGTTTTTT | TRBJ2-2 | . | . | TRBV9
CSVQSGDYEQYF | TGCAGCGTTCAGAGCGGAGACTACGAGCAGTACTTC | TRBJ2-7 | . | . | TRBV29-1
CASSQQGREQYF | TGTGCCAGCAGCCAACAGGGCAGGGAGCAGTACTTC | TRBJ2-7 | . | . | TRBV27
CASSRGPPSYEQYF | TGTGCCAGCAGTCGGGGCCCTCCCTCCTACGAGCAGTACTTC | TRBJ2-7 | . | . | TRBV27
CASSQGAGELYEQYF | TGCGCCAGCAGCCAGGGAGCGGGAGAATTGTACGAGCAGTACTTC | TRBJ2-7 | . | TRBD2 | TRBV5-1
CASSFTPGRYEQYF | TGCGCCAGCAGTTTTACCCCGGGGCGCTACGAGCAGTACTTC | TRBJ2-7 | . | . | TRBV5-1
CASRTAGTAYGYTF | TGTGCCAGCAGAACCGCCGGGACAGCCTATGGCTACACCTTC | TRBJ1-2 | . | TRBD1 | TRBV6-5
CASSLTGDNQPQHF | TGCGCCAGCAGCTTGACAGGGGATAATCAGCCCCAGCATTTT | TRBJ1-5 | few | TRBD1 | TRBV5-1
CASRLDLSSYNEQFF | TGTGCCAGCAGGTTGGACTTGAGCTCCTACAATGAGCAGTTCTTC | TRBJ2-1 | . | . | TRBV5-4
CASSPRTVKTYNEQFF | TGTGCCAGCTCACCACGGACAGTAAAAACCTACAATGAGCAGTTCTTC | TRBJ2-1 | . | . | TRBV18
CASSFSGFGNEQFF | TGTGCCAGCAGTTTTAGCGGGTTCGGCAATGAGCAGTTCTTC | TRBJ2-1 | . | TRBD2 | TRBV2
CASSLGTSPLEQFF | TGCGCCAGCAGCTTGGGGACTAGCCCCCTCGAGCAGTTCTTC | TRBJ2-1 | . | TRBD2 | TRBV5-1
CASSPQGMTNEKLFF | TGTGCCAGCTCACCGCAGGGGATGACTAATGAAAAACTGTTTTTT | TRBJ1-4 | . | . | TRBV18
CASTGSGETQYF | TGTGCCAGCACCGGGTCGGGGGAGACCCAGTACTTC | TRBJ2-5 | . | . | TRBV10-3
CASSESGANEQFF | TGTGCCAGCAGTGAATCGGGGGCCAATGAGCAGTTCTTC | TRBJ2-1 | . | . | TRBV25-1
CASSARDRGYEQYF | TGTGCCAGCAGCGCCCGGGACAGGGGCTACGAGCAGTACTTC | TRBJ2-7 | . | TRBD1 | TRBV9
CASSLRQGAAYEQYF | TGCGCCAGCAGCCTAAGACAGGGGGCAGCTTACGAGCAGTACTTC | TRBJ2-7 | many | TRBD1 | TRBV5-1
CASSQLAGSYEQYF | TGTGCCAGCAGTCAACTAGCGGGGTCCTACGAGCAGTACTTC | TRBJ2-7 | . | TRBD2 | TRBV27
CASSVDPTSGSYNEQFF | TGTGCCAGCAGCGTAGACCCAACTAGTGGCTCCTACAATGAGCAGTTCTTC | TRBJ2-1 | . | . | TRBV9
CASSLGQGALDGGTDTQYF | TGCGCCAGCAGCCTCGGACAGGGGGCTCTGGATGGAGGCACAGATACGCAGTATTTT | TRBJ2-3 | . | TRBD1 | TRBV5-1
CATSRARQGRDTQYF | TGTGCCACCAGCAGAGCCCGGCAGGGCCGAGATACGCAGTATTTT | TRBJ2-3 | few | . | TRBV15
CASGRGTGNYEQYF | TGTGCCAGCGGACGTGGGACAGGGAACTACGAGCAGTACTTC | TRBJ2-7 | . | TRBD1 | TRBV28
CASSHPAQGKEKLFF | TGCGCCAGCAGCCACCCAGCGCAGGGCAAAGAAAAACTGTTTTTT | TRBJ1-4 | . | . | TRBV4-1
CASSRLAGAYNEQFF | TGTGCCAGCAGTAGACTAGCGGGAGCCTACAATGAGCAGTTCTTC | TRBJ2-1 | . | TRBD2 | TRBV6-5
CASSLDSGPIYTDTQYF | TGTGCCAGCAGCTTAGATTCCGGGCCGATTTACACAGATACGCAGTATTTT | TRBJ2-3 | . | . | TRBV7-2
CASSEFGMTGAFF | TGTGCCAGCAGTGAATTTGGGATGACGGGAGCTTTCTTT | TRBJ1-1 | . | . | TRBV25-1
CASSVGRDSYEQYF | TGTGCCAGCAGCGTAGGCAGAGACTCCTACGAGCAGTACTTC | TRBJ2-7 | once | . | TRBV9
CASSFGTGGNTGELFF | TGTGCCAGCAGCTTTGGTACGGGAGGGAACACCGGGGAGCTGTTTTTT | TRBJ2-2 | . | TRBD2 | TRBV7-8
CASSLGDGDIQYF | TGCGCCAGCAGCTTGGGGGACGGCGACATTCAGTACTTC | TRBJ2-4 | few | . | TRBV5-1
CASGFDFGQGIIRNTEAFF | TGTGCTAGTGGCTTCGACTTTGGACAGGGGATTATTAGGAACACTGAAGCTTTCTTT | TRBJ1-1 | . | TRBD1 | TRBV12-5